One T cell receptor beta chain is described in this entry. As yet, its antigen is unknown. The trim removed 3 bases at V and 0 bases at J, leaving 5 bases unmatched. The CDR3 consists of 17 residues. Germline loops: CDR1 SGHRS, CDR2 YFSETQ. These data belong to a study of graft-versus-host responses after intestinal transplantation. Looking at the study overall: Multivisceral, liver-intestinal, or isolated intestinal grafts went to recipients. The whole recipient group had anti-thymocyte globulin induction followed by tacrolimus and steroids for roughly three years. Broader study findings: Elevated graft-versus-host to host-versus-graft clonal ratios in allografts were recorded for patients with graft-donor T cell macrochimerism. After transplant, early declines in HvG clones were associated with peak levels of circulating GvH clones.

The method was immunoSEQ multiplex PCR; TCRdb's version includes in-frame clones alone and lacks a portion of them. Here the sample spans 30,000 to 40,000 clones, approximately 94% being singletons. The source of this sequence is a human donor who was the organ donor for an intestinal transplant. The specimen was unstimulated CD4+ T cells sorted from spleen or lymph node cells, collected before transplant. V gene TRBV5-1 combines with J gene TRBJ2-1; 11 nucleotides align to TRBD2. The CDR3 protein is CASSSGLAGYSYNEQFF. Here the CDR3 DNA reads TGCGCCAGCAGCTCCGGACTAGCGGGCTACTCCTACAATGAGCAGTTCTTC.